The clone carrying this T cell receptor (beta chain) was seen a few times. Profiling relied on immunoSEQ multiplex PCR, and the TCRdb table lists in-frame clones only, not all of them. This table holds about 63,000 clones, 75% to 80% found once. V was clipped by 1 base and J by 1 base, with 7 bases between them. This CDR3 is 15 amino acids long. Germline CDR1 reads SGHVS; CDR2 reads FQNEAQ. This record comes from a study of blood T cell repertoires in COVID-19. Study in general: In each case, the material was cDNA or gDNA derived from T cells, B-cell-depleted T cells, or PBMCs.

This sequence joins TRBV7-8 and TRBJ2-2; no clear D. The sample consisted of peripheral blood. The sequence derives from a woman of 80 years or more with acute or convalescent COVID-19. The chain's CDR3 is CASSLGSGNTGELFF. In DNA form, the CDR3 reads TGTGCCAGCAGCTTAGGGTCCGGGAACACCGGGGAGCTGTTTTTT.